This record concerns one T cell receptor (beta chain) sequence. Its binding antigen is unknown. Base-call qualities are not available, and no considerably larger clone is one nucleotide away. TCR cDNA was made using 5'RACE template switching, a step that added a universal primer site and unique molecular identifiers. Priming of cDNA synthesis was performed from both the TCR alpha and TCR beta constant segments. Library amplification involved two PCR steps, and the second step added sample barcodes and sequencing adapters. Sequencing of the libraries was done on either Illumina HiSeq 2500 (2x100 bp) or NovaSeq (2x150 bp). In the paper's pipeline: Demultiplexing of reads and collapsing into UMI consensus sequences were performed with MIGEC, and V(D)J alignment was carried out with MiXCR. Vaccine-responding clonotypes were identified with edgeR using replicate PBMC samples, with FDR below 0.01 and a log2 fold change above 5 up to day 15 being required. CD4 or CD8 identity was assigned to each bulk clonotype according to whether the clonotype was present at higher abundance in the sequenced CD4 repertoire or the sequenced CD8 repertoire. Using fastp at Q25 and MiXCR, TCRdb reprocessed the public reads and kept productive beta chains. A single entry per CDR3 protein holds the most common genes and DNA from its merged rows. In this record, the V and J calls reflect TCRdb's handling and not the investigators' own analysis. The sample table shows hundreds of thousands of distinct CDR3 sequences, and about 12% are seen once. The ten top clones hold about 15% of the sample.

The data originate from a study of T cells after yellow fever vaccination (dated by TCRdb to about 2019). For the wider study: The SMART-Seq v4 Ultra Low Input RNA kit was used to prepare libraries from fractions with low cell numbers. Bulk TCR alpha and beta repertoires were sequenced longitudinally to track T-cell clones before and after primary and booster YFV17D yellow fever vaccination. Bulk PBMC replicates and cell subsets were isolated from blood drawn at multiple timepoints before and after both primary and secondary immunization. The cohort comprised two healthy male donors, one aged 18 to 29 and one aged 30 to 39 years. Broad study findings and their caveats: The study included only a couple of donors, which limits how far the findings can be generalized. Because abundant contaminating clonotypes from the bulk population could be contained in FACS-sorted repertoires, computational filtering was required. A small fraction of clonotypes showed up in both the CD4 and CD8 compartments, probably as a result of convergent recombination. After the booster, most clones that had expanded after primary vaccination were detected again (almost 97% of CD4 and 88% of CD8), suggesting broad maintenance of memory. The secondary T-cell response was weaker than the primary response but faster, peaking on day 5 instead of day 15.

V is cut back by 6 bases and J by 1 base, with 3 bases in the junction unmatched. The CDR3 covers 13 residues, taking in both the cysteine and the phenylalanine. The DNA shown is the 39-base CDR3, in frame from base 1. CDR1 is given as SQVTM and CDR2 as ANQGSEA, both from the germline V gene. The treatment or condition label for this specimen denotes: live attenuated yellow fever vaccine strain. At each blood-draw timepoint, two biological replicates of bulk PBMCs were obtained. A standard Ficoll-Paque protocol was used to isolate PBMCs from peripheral blood. TriZol was used to extract RNA from bulk PBMCs, CD4 and CD8 fractions, and dextramer-positive and dextramer-negative fractions.

The sequences come from PBMCs, collected on the day of the yellow fever booster vaccination. The source of this sequence is a man younger than 45 who received the YFV17D yellow fever vaccine. The rearranged segments are TRBV29-1 and TRBJ2-5; 9 bases in the junction line up with TRBD1. The nucleotide sequence reads as follows: TGCAGCGTGGACAGGGGAGTCCAAGAGACCCAGTACTTC. This gives the protein CSVDRGVQETQYF.